The 19 T cell receptor beta chains in this list originate from one sample, sequenced in a study of blood T cells in healthy people across ages. The second PCR ran about 6 to 11 cycles with a sample-barcoded 5' primer and J-beta primers. Each CDR3 protein gets one entry after TCRdb re-called the 5' RACE reads with MiXCR. The table includes roughly 1.6 million distinct CDR3 sequences, approximately 32% detected once. The sample was blood. The source of these receptors is a woman aged 30 to 39 in good health.

This clonotype was found a few times. The chain carries TRBV15 and TRBJ2-7; 9 bases agree with TRBD2. Near its end, the DNA agrees better with TRBJ2-5, so the J call may be wrong. Germline assignment: CDR1 LNHNV and CDR2 YYDKDF (reference sequence). This CDR3 region has 15 residues. This CDR3 is CATSSSGGLEGTQYF. DNA of the CDR3: TGTGCCACCAGCTCGAGCGGGGGGCTCGAGGGGACCCAGTACTTC.

The chain carries TRBV10-3 and TRBJ2-5, with D possibly TRBD2 on 6 matching bases. V was shortened by 6 bases and J by 3 bases, with 14 bases between the two germline ends. Germline V gives CDR1 ENHRY, CDR2 SYGVKD. The CDR3 length is 14 residues. This CDR3 reads CAIRNTGVEETQYF. CDR3 DNA: TGTGCCATCAGGAATACGGGGGTCGAAGAGACCCAGTACTTC.

This chain uses TRBV4-2 with TRBJ2-2; 7 bases line up with TRBD2. With V trimmed by 0 bases and J by 4 bases, 11 bases remained unmatched. CDR1 and CDR2 (germline): LGHNA, YNFKEQ. The CDR3 sequence is 18 residues long. CDR3: CASSQEGGKGRGTGELFF. In DNA, the CDR3 is TGTGCCAGCAGCCAAGAGGGGGGGAAGGGGCGCGGCACCGGGGAGCTGTTTTTT.

The table lists this clonotype with a few counts. A much larger clone lies one base from this, so it may be a read error. The rearrangement joins TRBV10-2 to TRBJ2-5; 9 nucleotides agree with TRBD2. Per the germline V gene, CDR1 is WSHSY and CDR2 is SAAADI. The length of the CDR3 is 13 residues. Trimming cost V 7 bases and J 11 bases; bases outside gene matches: 11. The CDR3 coding sequence is TGCGCCAGCAAGGTGCGGGAGGGGGGTGAGCAGTACTTC. Amino acids: CASKVREGGEQYF.

The table lists this clonotype with many counts. The chain employs TRBV29-1 and TRBJ1-4; TRBD1 matches 7 bases. The CDR3 is 13 amino acids. V gave up 4 bases and J gave up 6 bases; unmatched junction bases: 5. From germline, CDR1 is SQVTM and CDR2 ANQGSEA. The chain's CDR3 is CSVAGQADEKLFF. In DNA form, the CDR3 reads TGCAGCGTTGCCGGACAGGCTGATGAAAAACTGTTTTTT.

This clonotype was seen only a few times. V and J are TRBV3-1 and TRBJ1-4, with 8 nucleotides matching TRBD1. The CDR3 runs to 15 residues. CDR1 and CDR2 from the germline V gene are LGHDT and YNNKEL (reference sequence). Trimming cost V 5 bases and J 8 bases; bases outside gene matches: 10. The CDR3 region has the DNA TGTGCCAGCAGCTACCTCGACAGGGGAGGCGAAAAACTGTTTTTT. It codes for CASSYLDRGGEKLFF.

V usage is TRBV6-6 and J usage is TRBJ2-1; D gene unclear. The CDR3 has 14 residues. The germline gives CDR1 MNHNY, CDR2 SVGAGI (reference sequence). V lost 0 bases to trimming and J lost 5 bases, with 8 bases between them. This CDR3 is CASSYSKSNNEQFF. DNA for the CDR3: TGTGCCAGCAGTTACTCGAAGTCGAACAATGAGCAGTTCTTC.

Points on this clonotype: One junction end disagrees with the germline gene, perhaps due to a read error. The chain recombines TRBV5-1 with TRBJ2-4; 7 bases fit TRBD1. The CDR3 is 13 amino acids. Germline V gene lookup returns CDR1 SGHRS and CDR2 YFSETQ. The CDR3 reads CAGSVGGEDIQYF. CDR3 in DNA: TGCGCCGGCAGCGTAGGGGGCGAAGACATTCAGTACTTC. Supplemented by reference TRBV5-1 and TRBJ2-4, the full variable domain reads KAGVTQTPRYLIKTRGQQVTLSCSPISGHRSVSWYQQTPGQGLQFLFEYFSETQRNKGNFPGRFSGRQFSNSRSEMNVSTLELGDSALYLCAGSVGGEDIQYFGAGTRLSVL.

The chain carries TRBV7-6 and TRBJ2-7, with 7 bases that match TRBD2. The J segment lost 0 bases and the V segment lost 3 bases, leaving 8 bases of the junction unmatched. The germline CDR1 and CDR2 sequences are SGHVS and FNYEAQ. This CDR3 has 16 amino acids. The CDR3 reads CASSLWAGDLSYEQYF. In DNA form, the CDR3 reads TGTGCCAGCAGCTTGTGGGCGGGGGACCTCTCCTACGAGCAGTACTTC.

The gene calls are TRBV20-1 and TRBJ2-1; 7 positions match TRBD2. The CDR3 sequence is 16 residues long. Germline values: CDR1 DFQATT, CDR2 SNEGSKA (reference sequence). The V and J ends lost 3 bases and 1 base, in that order; junction bases with no gene match: 9. CDR3 amino acids: CSASRPPAGSYNEQFF. The DNA for the CDR3 is TGCAGTGCTAGTCGCCCCCCAGCGGGATCCTACAATGAGCAGTTCTTC.

V is TRBV5-1 and J is TRBJ1-5, with 9 bases lining up with TRBD1. CDR1 SGHRS and CDR2 YFSETQ come from the germline V gene. The trim removed 4 bases at V and 6 bases at J, leaving 2 bases unmatched. This CDR3 spans 13 amino acids. The CDR3: CASSGGQGQPQHF. As DNA, the CDR3 is TGCGCCAGCAGCGGGGGACAGGGTCAGCCCCAGCATTTT.

The CDR3 DNA is TGCAGTACCCCAACCGGGACTCCCGTCGAGGGGCAGTACTTC. Amino acids: CSTPTGTPVEGQYF. V is TRBV20-1 and J is TRBJ2-5, with a tentative D call TRBD2 (6 bases). V was clipped by 8 bases and J by 11 bases, with 27 bases between them. CDR1 is DFQATT, CDR2 SNEGSKA, per germline (reference sequence). The CDR3 runs 14 residues.

V and J are TRBV18 and TRBJ2-7; D may correspond to TRBD1 or TRBD2 (5 bases each). CDR3 length: 15 amino acids. Per the germline V gene, CDR1 is KGHSH and CDR2 is LQKENI. CDR3 in amino acids: CASPPADRGVYEQYF. The CDR3 DNA follows: TGTGCGAGCCCACCTGCCGACCGAGGGGTGTACGAGCAGTACTTC.

With respect to this clonotype: A read error is possible here, since a much larger clone lies one base away. J is TRBJ2-3 and V is TRBV5-1, with 11 bases aligning to TRBD1. The CDR3 spans 15 residues. From germline, CDR1 is SGHRS and CDR2 YFSETQ. CDR3 DNA: TGCGCCAGCAGCTGGACAGGGGGCGGAACAGATATGCAGTATTTT. Translating it yields CASSWTGGGTDMQYF.

This rearrangement joins TRBV7-3 to TRBJ2-1, with 8 bases that match TRBD2. Germline V gives CDR1 SGHTA, CDR2 FQGTGA. The CDR3 spans 15 residues. The junction had 2 bases not matched to a gene; V was cut back by 0 bases and J by 4 bases. The CDR3 DNA is TGTGCCAGCAGCTTAACCGGACTAGCTTACAATGAGCAGTTCTTC. Amino acids: CASSLTGLAYNEQFF.

The gene calls are TRBV11-2 and TRBJ2-1, with D possibly being TRBD2 (5 bases). V lost 0 bases and J lost 12, with 15 bases in between. From germline, CDR1 is SGHAT and CDR2 FQNNGV. This CDR3 spans 14 amino acids. CDR3 DNA: TGTGCCAGCAGCTTAGAGAGAGGGTGGGATGGGCAGTTCTTC. Translated, it gives CASSLERGWDGQFF.

Notes on this clonotype: This may arise from a read error, as a much more abundant clone is one base away. The V call is TRBV6-6, the J call TRBJ2-7; 8 bases are a match to TRBD1. The CDR3 length is 14 residues. CDR1 is MNHNY, CDR2 SVGAGI, per germline (reference sequence). CDR3 amino acids: CTSSRGTGSYEQYF. The DNA of the CDR3 is TGTACCAGCAGTAGAGGGACAGGCTCCTACGAGCAGTACTTC.

The chain carries TRBV7-6 and TRBJ2-5, with a weak D call TRBD2 (6 bases). Trimming took 1 base from V and 3 from J, leaving 12 bases between them. The CDR3 consists of 15 residues. In germline, CDR1 is SGHVS, CDR2 FNYEAQ. The CDR3 DNA reads as TGTGCCAGCAGCTTAGTTCCGGGGGATAAAGAGACCCAGTACTTC. Protein: CASSLVPGDKETQYF.

This chain's CDR3 is CSVAGVYTEAFF. The CDR3 region has the DNA TGCAGCGTTGCAGGGGTATACACTGAAGCTTTCTTT. This rearrangement joins TRBV29-1 to TRBJ1-1; perhaps TRBD1 as D (6 bases). Germline V gives CDR1 SQVTM, CDR2 ANQGSEA. Trimming took off 4 bases at V and 3 bases at J, with 9 bases between the two ends. The length of the CDR3 is 12 residues.